The 3 T cell receptor beta chains reported below all come from one sample, sequenced in a study of control samples from healthy donors and cancer patients. Data came from immunoSEQ multiplex PCR; TCRdb stores just in-frame clones and leaves some out. The sample lists over 150,000 clones; approximately 96% were seen once. Sequenced sample: blood. The source is a woman younger than 45 in good health.

This clone occurred a few times. V is TRBV28 and J is TRBJ2-1, with TRBD2 matching 7 bases. This CDR3 has 16 residues. Losses at the gene ends were 5 bases for V and 7 bases for J; bases not matched to a gene: 14. Germline V gene sequence: CDR1 MDHEN, CDR2 SYDVKM. CDR3 bases: TGTGCCAGCAGTCCCCGACTTGGCTCCGGGGGGAATGAGCAGTTCTTC. It codes for CASSPRLGSGGNEQFF.

This sequence joins TRBV28 and TRBJ2-7; TRBD1 or TRBD2 may be the D gene (5 bases each). The CDR3 is made up of 14 amino acids. Germline V lookup: CDR1 MDHEN, CDR2 SYDVKM. V was pared by 2 bases and J by 4 bases, with 12 bases between. DNA for the CDR3: TGTGCCAGCAGTTTAAGGGACGGACTTTACGAGCAGTACTTC. It translates to CASSLRDGLYEQYF.

V is TRBV6-5 and J is TRBJ1-2, with a tentative D call TRBD1 (6 bases). The germline V and J ends were trimmed by 1 base and 4 bases, with 7 bases remaining between them. CDR1 is MNHEY, CDR2 SVGAGI, per germline. The CDR3 runs 13 residues. In DNA, the CDR3 is TGTGCCAGCAGTTACTTGACAGGCTATGGCTACACCTTC. This sequence encodes CASSYLTGYGYTF.